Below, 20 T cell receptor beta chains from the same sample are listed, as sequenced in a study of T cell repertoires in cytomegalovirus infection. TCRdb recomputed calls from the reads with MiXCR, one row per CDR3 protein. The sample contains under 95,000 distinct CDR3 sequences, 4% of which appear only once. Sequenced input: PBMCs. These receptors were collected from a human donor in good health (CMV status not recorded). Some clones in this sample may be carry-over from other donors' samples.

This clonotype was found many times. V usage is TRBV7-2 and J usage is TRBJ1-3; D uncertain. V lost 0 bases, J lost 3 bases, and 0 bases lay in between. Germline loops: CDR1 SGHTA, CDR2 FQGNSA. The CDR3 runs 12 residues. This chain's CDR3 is CASSLAGNTIYF. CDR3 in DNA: TGTGCCAGCAGCTTAGCTGGAAACACCATATATTTT.

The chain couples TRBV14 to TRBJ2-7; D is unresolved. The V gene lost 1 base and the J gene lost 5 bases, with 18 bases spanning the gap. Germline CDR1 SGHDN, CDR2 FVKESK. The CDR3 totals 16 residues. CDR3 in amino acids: CASSQVSGGPIHEQYF. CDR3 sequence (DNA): TGTGCCAGCAGCCAAGTTAGTGGCGGCCCTATCCACGAGCAGTACTTC.

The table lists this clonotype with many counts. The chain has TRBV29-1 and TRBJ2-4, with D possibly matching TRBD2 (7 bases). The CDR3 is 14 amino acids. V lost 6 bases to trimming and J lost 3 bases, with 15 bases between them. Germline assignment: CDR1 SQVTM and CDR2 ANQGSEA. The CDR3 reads CSVGEGGGKNIQYF. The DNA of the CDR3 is TGCAGCGTGGGGGAGGGGGGAGGCAAAAACATTCAGTACTTC.

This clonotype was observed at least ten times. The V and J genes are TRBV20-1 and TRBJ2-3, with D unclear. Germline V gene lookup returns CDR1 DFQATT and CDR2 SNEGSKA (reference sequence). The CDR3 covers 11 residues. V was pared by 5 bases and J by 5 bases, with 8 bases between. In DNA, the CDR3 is TGCAGTGCTGGGTCGATAGATACGCAGTATTTT. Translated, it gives CSAGSIDTQYF.

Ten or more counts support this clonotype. In nucleotides, the CDR3 is TGTGCCAGCAGCTTAGCGGGAAGCCCTAATGAAAAACTGTTTTTT. Translated, it gives CASSLAGSPNEKLFF. The chain employs TRBV7-9 and TRBJ1-4; D is unresolved. Per germline, CDR1 SEHNR and CDR2 FQNEAQ (reference sequence). Trimming shortened V by 0 bases and J by 3 bases, and 8 bases separated the two germline ends. This CDR3 comprises 15 residues. Drawing the rest from reference TRBV7-9 and TRBJ1-4, the complete variable domain is DTGVSQNPRHKITKRGQNVTFRCDPISEHNRLYWYRQTLGQGPEFLTYFQNEAQLEKSRLLSDRFSAERPKGSFSTLEIQRTEQGDSAMYLCASSLAGSPNEKLFFGSGTQLSVL.

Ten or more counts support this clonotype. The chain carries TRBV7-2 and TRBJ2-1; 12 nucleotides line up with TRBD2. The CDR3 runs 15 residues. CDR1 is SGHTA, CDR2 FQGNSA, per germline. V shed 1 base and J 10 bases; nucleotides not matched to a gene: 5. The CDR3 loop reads CASSLVAGLAGEQFF. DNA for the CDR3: TGTGCCAGCAGCTTAGTTGCAGGACTAGCGGGGGAGCAGTTCTTC.

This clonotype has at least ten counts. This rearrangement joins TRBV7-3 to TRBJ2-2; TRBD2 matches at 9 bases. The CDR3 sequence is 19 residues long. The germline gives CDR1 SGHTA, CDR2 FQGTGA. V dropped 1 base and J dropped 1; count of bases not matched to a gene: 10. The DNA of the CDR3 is TGTGCCAGCAGCTTAATAGGTGGTAGCGGGGGCCGGAACACCGGGGAGCTGTTTTTT. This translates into CASSLIGGSGGRNTGELFF.

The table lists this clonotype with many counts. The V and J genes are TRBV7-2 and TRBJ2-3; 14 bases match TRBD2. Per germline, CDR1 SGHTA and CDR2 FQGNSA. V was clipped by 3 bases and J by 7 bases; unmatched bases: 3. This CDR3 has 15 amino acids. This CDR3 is CASSFGTSGGNTQYF. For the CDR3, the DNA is TGTGCCAGCAGCTTCGGGACTAGCGGGGGAAATACGCAGTATTTT.

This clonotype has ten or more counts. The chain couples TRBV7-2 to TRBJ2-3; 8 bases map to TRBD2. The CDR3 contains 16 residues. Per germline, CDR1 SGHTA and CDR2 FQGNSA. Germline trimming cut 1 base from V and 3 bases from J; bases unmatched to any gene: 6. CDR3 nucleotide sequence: TGTGCCAGCAGCTTAGGTGGCGGGGGGTGGACAGATACGCAGTATTTT. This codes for CASSLGGGGWTDTQYF.

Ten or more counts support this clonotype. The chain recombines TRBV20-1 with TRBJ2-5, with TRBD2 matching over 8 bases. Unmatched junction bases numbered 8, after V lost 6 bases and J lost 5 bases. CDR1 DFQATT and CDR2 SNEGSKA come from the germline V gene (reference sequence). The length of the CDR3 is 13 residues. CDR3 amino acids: CSAVSGSLETQYF. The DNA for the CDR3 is TGCAGTGCCGTAAGCGGGAGCTTGGAGACCCAGTACTTC.

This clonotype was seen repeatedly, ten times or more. The CDR3 DNA is TGTGCCAGCAGCTTCAACCCGACCATGACAGGGGGCTACGAGCAGTACTTC. This gives the protein CASSFNPTMTGGYEQYF. The chain has TRBV13 and TRBJ2-7; 9 bases map to TRBD1. Germline CDR1 is PRHDT and CDR2 is FYEKMQ (reference sequence). This CDR3 spans 17 amino acids. V lost 3 bases, J lost 3 bases, and 12 bases stayed unmatched. Filled out from reference TRBV13 and TRBJ2-7, the complete variable domain reads AAGVIQSPRHLIKEKRETATLKCYPIPRHDTVYWYQQGPGQDPQFLISFYEKMQSDKGSIPDRFSAQQFSDYHSELNMSSLELGDSALYFCASSFNPTMTGGYEQYFGPGTRLTVT.

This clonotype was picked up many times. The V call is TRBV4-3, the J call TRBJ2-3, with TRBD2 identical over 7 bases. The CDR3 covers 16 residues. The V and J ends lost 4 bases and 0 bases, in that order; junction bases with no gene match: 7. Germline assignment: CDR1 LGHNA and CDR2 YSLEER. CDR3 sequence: CASSPLYSGSTDTQYF. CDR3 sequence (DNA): TGCGCCAGCAGCCCCCTTTATAGCGGGAGCACAGATACGCAGTATTTT.

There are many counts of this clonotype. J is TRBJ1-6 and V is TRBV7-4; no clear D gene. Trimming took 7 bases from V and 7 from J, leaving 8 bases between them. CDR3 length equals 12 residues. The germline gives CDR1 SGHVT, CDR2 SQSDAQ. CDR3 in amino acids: CASMADNSPLHF. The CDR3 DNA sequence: TGTGCCAGCATGGCAGACAATTCACCCCTCCACTTT. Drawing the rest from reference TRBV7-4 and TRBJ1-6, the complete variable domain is GAGVSQSPRYKVAKRGRDVALRCDSISGHVTLYWYRQTLGQGSEVLTYSQSDAQRDKSGRPSGRFSAERPERSVSTLKIQRTEQGDSAVYLCASMADNSPLHFGNGTRLTVT.

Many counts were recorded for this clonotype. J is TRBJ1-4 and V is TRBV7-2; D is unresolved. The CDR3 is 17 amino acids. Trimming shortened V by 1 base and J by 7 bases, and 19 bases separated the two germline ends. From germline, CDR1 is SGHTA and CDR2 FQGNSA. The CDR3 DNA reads TGTGCCAGCAGCTTAGGGGGAGGTCCATTCATGGGTGAAAAACTGTTTTTT. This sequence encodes CASSLGGGPFMGEKLFF.

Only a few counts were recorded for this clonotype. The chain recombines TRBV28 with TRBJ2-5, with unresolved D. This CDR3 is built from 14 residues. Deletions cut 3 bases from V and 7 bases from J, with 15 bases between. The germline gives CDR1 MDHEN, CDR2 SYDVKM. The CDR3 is CASSFSGLIVTQYF. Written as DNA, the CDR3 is TGTGCCAGCAGTTTTTCGGGCCTTATAGTGACCCAGTACTTC.

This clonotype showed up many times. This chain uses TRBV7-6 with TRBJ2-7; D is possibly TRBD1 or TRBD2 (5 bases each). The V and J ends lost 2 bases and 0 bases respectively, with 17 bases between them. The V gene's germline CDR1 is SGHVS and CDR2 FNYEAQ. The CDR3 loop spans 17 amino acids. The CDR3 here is CASSLTPPGPNSYEQYF. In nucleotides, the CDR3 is TGTGCCAGCAGCTTAACCCCACCGGGACCAAACTCCTACGAGCAGTACTTC.

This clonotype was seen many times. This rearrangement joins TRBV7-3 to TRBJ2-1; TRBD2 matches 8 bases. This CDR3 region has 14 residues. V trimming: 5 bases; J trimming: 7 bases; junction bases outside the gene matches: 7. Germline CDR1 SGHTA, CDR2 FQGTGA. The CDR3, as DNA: TGTGCCAGCAGCCCCGGACTAGCTAGGAATGAGCAGTTCTTC. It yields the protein CASSPGLARNEQFF.

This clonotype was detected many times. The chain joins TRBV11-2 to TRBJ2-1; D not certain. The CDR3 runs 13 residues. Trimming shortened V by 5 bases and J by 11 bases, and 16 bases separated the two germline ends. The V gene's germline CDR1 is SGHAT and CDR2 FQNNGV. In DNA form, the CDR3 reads TGTGCCAGCAGCCTAAAATATAAACCCCAGCAGTTCTTC. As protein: CASSLKYKPQQFF.

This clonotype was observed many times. DNA for the CDR3: TGTGCCAGCAGCTCAGCCGTTTACTACAATGAGCAGTTCTTC. It codes for CASSSAVYYNEQFF. The genes are TRBV7-2 and TRBJ2-1; D not resolved. In germline, CDR1 is SGHTA, CDR2 FQGNSA. This CDR3 is built from 14 residues. V gave up 4 bases and J gave up 3 bases, with 10 bases separating them.

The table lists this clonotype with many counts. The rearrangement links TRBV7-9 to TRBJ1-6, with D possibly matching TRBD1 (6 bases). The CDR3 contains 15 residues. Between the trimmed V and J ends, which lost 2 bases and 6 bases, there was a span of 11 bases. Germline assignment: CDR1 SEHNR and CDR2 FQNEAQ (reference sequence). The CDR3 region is CASSLQLQGNSPLHF. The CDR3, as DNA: TGTGCCAGCAGCTTACAGCTACAGGGTAATTCACCCCTCCACTTT. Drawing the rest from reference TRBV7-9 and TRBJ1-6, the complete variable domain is DTGVSQNPRHKITKRGQNVTFRCDPISEHNRLYWYRQTLGQGPEFLTYFQNEAQLEKSRLLSDRFSAERPKGSFSTLEIQRTEQGDSAMYLCASSLQLQGNSPLHFGNGTRLTVT.